This TCR beta chain comes out of a study of shared clonotypes between healthy human individuals (dated by TCRdb to about 2020). With respect to the entire study: Three men and two women, aged 18 to 49 years, made up the cohort. Per donor, three plates each were used for CD4 naive and CD4 memory, two for CD8 naive, and one for CD8 memory. The study deeply sequenced blood TCR repertoires of roughly five healthy adults to estimate repertoire size and the extent of clonotype sharing between individuals. To increase sequencing depth and limit assay-specific biases, different laboratories used diverse techniques to prepare libraries and sequence TCR repertoires. Leukapheresis yielded between about 0.85 and 10 billion PBMCs per donor.

As to this clone: Its target antigen remains unknown. Nothing much larger sits one base from this clone, and base qualities are not available. The same CDR3 also results from other DNA sequences found in this sample.

General findings and caveats noted by the study authors: Because the study included only a small number of donors, the genetic and exposure-history diversity represented was limited. Sharing across a handful of donors was observed for roughly 5.4% of naive CD4, over 3% of naive CD8, over 2% of memory CD4, and about 0.4% of memory CD8 clonotypes. Larger estimated clonotype richness was generally found for naive subsets than for memory subsets. Based on pairwise subsampling, the degree of clonotype sharing among donors was expected to be affected by sequencing depth. Sampling was restricted to blood, and TCR repertoires in tissues likely differ from the TCR repertoires found in blood. Rarefaction of sorted-subset datasets indicated incomplete sequencing despite the large sequencing depth. Clonotypes shared by all four sorted-subset donors showed higher generation probabilities than non-shared clonotypes.

The donors were healthy, HIV-negative adults who had no recently reported acute infections or vaccinations. Only Caucasian adults living in Nashville, Tennessee, USA were represented among the donors. CD4+ T cells were enriched by magnetic negative selection; naive cells were then positively selected on CD45RA, and the negative fraction formed the memory subset. Blood was collected by leukapheresis, and PBMCs were isolated by Ficoll-Histopaque density gradient centrifugation and then cryopreserved in liquid nitrogen vapor phase. Purity and quantity of every magnetically sorted T cell population were checked by analytical flow cytometry. Genomic DNA was isolated from each sorted fraction and quantified by UV absorbance on a Nanodrop 2000c. The CDR3 sequence holds 13 residues, the cysteine and phenylalanine included. Just the 39-base CDR3 DNA is kept, in frame starting at base 1. The V end loses 1 base and the J end loses 2 bases, and a stretch of 5 bases separates them. The germline V gene (reference sequence) sets CDR1 to SEHNR and CDR2 to FQNEAQ.

Using the deep immunoSEQ assay, TCR CDR3 regions were amplified from genomic DNA by multiplex PCR. For each cell subset, the extracted genomic DNA was distributed evenly across all wells of several immunoSEQ 96-well plates, and each plate served as one replicate. For sorted subsets, about 220 ng of genomic DNA, equivalent to around 29,000 T cell genomes, went into each replicate PCR. Purified libraries were quantified with a Qubit 3.0 fluorometer, sized on a Bioanalyzer 2100, and re-quantified with the KAPA Library Quantification kit. Every immunoSEQ 96-well plate was sequenced on a dedicated single-read 150-cycle Illumina NextSeq 550 flow cell. The source study handled its data this way. Because only junctional sequences without quality scores were contained in the immunoSEQ output, filtering matching that applied to full-length reads could not be performed. Sequences were annotated with PyIR, a Python wrapper for IgBLAST v1.9, using IMGT germline references to assign V/J genes and CDR3. Reads were filtered out if the reads had weak V/J assignments (E-value above 1e-6), no CDR3, stop codons, out-of-frame junctions, or ambiguous translated residues. V3J clonotypes were defined as sequences sharing the same inferred V gene, J gene, and CDR3 amino acid sequence. The percentage overlap between two repertoires was calculated by dividing the number of shared unique clonotypes by the size of the smaller repertoire. Richness of each repertoire was evaluated using RTK rarefaction, the Chao1 estimator, and Recon v2.1 estimates of unobserved clonotypes. Generation probabilities were computed with OLGA for all TCRbeta clonotypes obtained by the gDNA method from several donors. TCRdb retrieved this table from immuneACCESS and kept in-frame rearrangements only. Not all clones are present; in checked studies, unresolved V genes account for under half, and no reason is known for the remainder. V, J and clone size are taken as reported in that table, and D and trimming were inferred from the DNA itself. The table for this sample lists approximately 2.5 million clones; around 90% of them were counted only once. The top ten hold more than 0.12% of the sample.

This TCR was sampled from a man aged 18-30 years in good health. Rearrangement joined TRBV7-9 to TRBJ1-1, with the D segment identity uncertain. Material: naive CD4+ T cells sorted from blood. The label giving this sample's cell subset or site can be read as: CD45RA+ positively selected. CDR3 sequence: CASSLVGNTEAFF. Read as DNA, the sequence is TGTGCCAGCAGCTTAGTTGGTAACACTGAAGCTTTCTTT.